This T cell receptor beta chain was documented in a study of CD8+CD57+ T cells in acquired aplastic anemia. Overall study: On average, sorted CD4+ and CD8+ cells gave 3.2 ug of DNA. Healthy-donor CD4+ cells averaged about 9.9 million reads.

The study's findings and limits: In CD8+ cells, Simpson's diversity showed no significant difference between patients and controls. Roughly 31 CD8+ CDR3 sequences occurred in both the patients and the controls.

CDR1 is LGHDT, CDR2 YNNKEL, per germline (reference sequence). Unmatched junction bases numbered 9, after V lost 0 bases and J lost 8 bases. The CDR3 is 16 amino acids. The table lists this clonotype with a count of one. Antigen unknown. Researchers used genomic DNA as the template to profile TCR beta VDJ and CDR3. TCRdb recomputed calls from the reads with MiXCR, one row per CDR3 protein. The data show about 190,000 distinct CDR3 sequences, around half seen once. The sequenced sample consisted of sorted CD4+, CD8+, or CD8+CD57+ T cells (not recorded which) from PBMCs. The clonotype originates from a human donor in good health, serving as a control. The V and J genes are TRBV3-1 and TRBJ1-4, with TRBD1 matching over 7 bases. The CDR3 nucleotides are TGTGCCAGCAGCCAAGATCTTCTCGGGACAGCCGAAAAACTGTTTTTT. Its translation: CASSQDLLGTAEKLFF.